This TCR beta chain was captured in a study of blood T cell repertoires in COVID-19. Study context: The United States, Italy and Spain supplied acute and convalescent COVID-19 samples.

TCRdb's copy holds only in-frame clones and misses some; the assay was immunoSEQ multiplex PCR. There are about 110,000 clones in the sample; around nine tenths occur only once, and less than 4% lies in the top ten. The ends were cut back, 8 bases at V and 2 bases at J, with 7 bases in the middle. The CDR3 is made up of 11 amino acids. Germline CDR1 and CDR2: MNHNS and SASEGT. The chain couples TRBV6-1 to TRBJ2-7; D not resolved. Sequenced material: peripheral blood. This TCR was sampled from a woman between 50 and 59 years old with acute or convalescent COVID-19. The CDR3 protein is CASGATYEQYF. For the CDR3, the DNA is TGTGCCAGCGGTGCTACCTACGAGCAGTACTTC.